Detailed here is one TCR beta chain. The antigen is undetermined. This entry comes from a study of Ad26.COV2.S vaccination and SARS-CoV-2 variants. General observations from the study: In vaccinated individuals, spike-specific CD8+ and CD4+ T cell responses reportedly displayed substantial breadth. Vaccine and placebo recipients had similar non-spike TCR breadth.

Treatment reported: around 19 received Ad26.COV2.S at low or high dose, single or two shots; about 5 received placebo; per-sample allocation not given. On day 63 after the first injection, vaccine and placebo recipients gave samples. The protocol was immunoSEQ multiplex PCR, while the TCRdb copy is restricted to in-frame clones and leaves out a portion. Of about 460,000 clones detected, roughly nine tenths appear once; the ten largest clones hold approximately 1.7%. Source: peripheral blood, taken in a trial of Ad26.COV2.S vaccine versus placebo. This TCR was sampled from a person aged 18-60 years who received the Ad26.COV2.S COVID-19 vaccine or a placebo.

In DNA, the CDR3 is TGTGCCAGCAGCTTGGCGGGTGTAGAGCGGGGCCTCAGCTCCTACGAGCAGTACTTC. Translation gives CASSLAGVERGLSSYEQYF. This sequence joins TRBV21-1 and TRBJ2-7; the table's D call, TRBD2, was not checked against the DNA. TRBV21-1 is deemed a pseudogene. The CDR3 contains 19 residues.